This T cell receptor beta chain emerged from a study of blood T cells in healthy people across ages. CDR1 and CDR2 (germline): SGHVS, FNYEAQ. The CDR3 loop spans 15 amino acids. Using a J-beta primer mix together with a sample-barcoded 5' primer, a second PCR was run for about 7 to 12 cycles. MiXCR, run by TCRdb on the 5' RACE reads, gives a single entry per CDR3 protein. Among more than 750,000 distinct CDR3 sequences listed, roughly 28% were seen once. Details on this clonotype: One junction end disagrees with the germline gene, perhaps due to a read error.

These records were also assigned to another study, of T cells of mothers and their children. Per that paper: No clones detected were persistent microchimeric T cell clones.

The chain uses TRBV7-6 and TRBJ1-6, with TRBD1 as a possible D gene (5 bases). Sequenced material: blood. The clonotype comes from a woman aged 40-49 years in good health. CDR3 region: CAGSLDGGWISPLHF. In DNA, the CDR3 is TGTGCCGGCAGCTTAGATGGGGGTTGGATTTCACCCCTCCACTTT.